This entry describes one T cell receptor beta chain. This sample is part of a study of early T cells in non-severe SARS-CoV-2 infection. Via MiXCR, TCRdb re-called the 5' RACE reads, giving one row per CDR3 protein. This table has tens of thousands of distinct CDR3 sequences, around 5.6% appearing once. J gave up 5 bases and V 6 bases, and 15 bases lay outside the gene matches. Germline CDR1 is MGHDK and CDR2 is SYGVNS. CDR3 size: 16 residues. Sequencing used whole blood. The V gene is TRBV25-1, the J gene TRBJ2-5, with 7 bases lining up with TRBD2. The clonotype was recovered from an adult who was a healthcare worker with PCR-confirmed SARS-CoV-2 infection or an uninfected control (not recorded which). The CDR3 reads CASSPERELWRETQYF. In DNA, the CDR3 is TGTGCCAGCAGCCCAGAGCGGGAACTCTGGAGGGAGACCCAGTACTTC.